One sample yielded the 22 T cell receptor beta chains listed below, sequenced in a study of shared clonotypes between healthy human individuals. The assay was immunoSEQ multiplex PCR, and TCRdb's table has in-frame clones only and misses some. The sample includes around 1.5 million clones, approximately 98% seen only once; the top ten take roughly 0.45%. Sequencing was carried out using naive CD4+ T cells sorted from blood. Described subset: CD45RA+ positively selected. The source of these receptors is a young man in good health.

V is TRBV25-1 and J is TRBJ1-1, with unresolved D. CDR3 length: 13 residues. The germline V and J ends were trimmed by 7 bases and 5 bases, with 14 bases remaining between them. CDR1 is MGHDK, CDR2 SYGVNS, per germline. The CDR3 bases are TGTGCCAGCACCATGCCGGGGTCTACTGAAGCTTTCTTT. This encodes CASTMPGSTEAFF. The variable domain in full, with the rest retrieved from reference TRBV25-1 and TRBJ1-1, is EADIYQTPRYLVIGTGKKITLECSQTMGHDKMYWYQQDPGMELHLIHYSYGVNSTEKGDLSSESTVSRIRTEHFPLTLESARPSHTSQYLCASTMPGSTEAFFGQGTRLTVV.

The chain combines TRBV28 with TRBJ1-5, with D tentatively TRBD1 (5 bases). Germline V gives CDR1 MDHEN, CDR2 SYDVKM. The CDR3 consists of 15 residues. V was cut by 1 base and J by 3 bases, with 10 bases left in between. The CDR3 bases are TGTGCCAGCAGTTTATTGGGACGAGTCAATCAGCCCCAGCATTTT. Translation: CASSLLGRVNQPQHF.

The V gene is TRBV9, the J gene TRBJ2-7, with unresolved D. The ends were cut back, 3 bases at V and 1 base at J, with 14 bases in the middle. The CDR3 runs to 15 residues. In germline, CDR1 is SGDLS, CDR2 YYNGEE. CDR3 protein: CASSASPGSSYEQYF. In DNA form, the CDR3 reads TGTGCCAGCAGCGCCTCACCGGGTTCATCCTACGAGCAGTACTTC.

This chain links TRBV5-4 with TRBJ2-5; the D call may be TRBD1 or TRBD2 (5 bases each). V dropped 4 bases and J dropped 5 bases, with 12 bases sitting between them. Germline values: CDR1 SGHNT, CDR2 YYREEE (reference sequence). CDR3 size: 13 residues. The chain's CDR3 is CASSQGPHETQYF. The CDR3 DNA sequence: TGTGCCAGCAGCCAGGGACCTCATGAGACCCAGTACTTC.

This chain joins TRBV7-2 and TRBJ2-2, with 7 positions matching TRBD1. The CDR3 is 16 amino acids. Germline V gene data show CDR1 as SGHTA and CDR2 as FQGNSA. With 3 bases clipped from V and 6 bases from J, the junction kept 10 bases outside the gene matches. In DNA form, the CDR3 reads TGTGCCAGCAGCTTCGCCGGGACAGCTATGTCCGGGGAGCTGTTTTTT. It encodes CASSFAGTAMSGELFF.

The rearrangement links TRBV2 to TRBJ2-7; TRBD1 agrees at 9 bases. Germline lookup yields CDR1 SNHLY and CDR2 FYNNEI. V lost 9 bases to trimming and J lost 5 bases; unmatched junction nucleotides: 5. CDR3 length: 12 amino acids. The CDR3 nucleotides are TGTGCCAGTAACAGGGGGCCCCACGAGCAGTACTTC. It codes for CASNRGPHEQYF.

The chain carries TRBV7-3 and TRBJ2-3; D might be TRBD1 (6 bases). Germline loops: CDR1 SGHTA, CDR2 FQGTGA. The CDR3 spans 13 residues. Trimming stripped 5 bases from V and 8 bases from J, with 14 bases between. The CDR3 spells CASSGDTFSTQYF. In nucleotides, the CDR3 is TGTGCCAGCAGCGGGGACACCTTCAGTACGCAGTATTTT. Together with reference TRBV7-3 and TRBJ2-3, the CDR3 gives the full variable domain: GAGVSQTPSNKVTEKGKYVELRCDPISGHTALYWYRQSLGQGPEFLIYFQGTGAADDSGLPNDRFFAVRPEGSVSTLKIQRTERGDSAVYLCASSGDTFSTQYFGPGTRLTVL.

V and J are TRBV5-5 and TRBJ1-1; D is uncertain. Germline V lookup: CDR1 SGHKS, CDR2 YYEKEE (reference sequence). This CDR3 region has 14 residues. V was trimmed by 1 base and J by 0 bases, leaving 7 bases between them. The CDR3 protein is CASSLSSVNTEAFF. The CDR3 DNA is TGTGCCAGCAGCTTGTCTTCGGTGAACACTGAAGCTTTCTTT.

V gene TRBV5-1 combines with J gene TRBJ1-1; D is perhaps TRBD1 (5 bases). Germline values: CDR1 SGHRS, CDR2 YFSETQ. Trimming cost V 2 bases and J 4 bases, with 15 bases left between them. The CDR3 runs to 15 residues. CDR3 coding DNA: TGCGCCAGCAGCTTCGGACATAGGGGCGGCACTGAAGCTTTCTTT. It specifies CASSFGHRGGTEAFF.

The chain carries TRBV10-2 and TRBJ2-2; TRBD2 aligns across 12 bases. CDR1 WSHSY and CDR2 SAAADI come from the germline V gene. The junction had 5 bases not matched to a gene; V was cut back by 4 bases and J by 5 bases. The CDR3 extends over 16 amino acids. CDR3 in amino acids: CASSVVTSGRTGELFF. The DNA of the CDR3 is TGCGCCAGCAGTGTCGTGACTAGCGGGAGAACCGGGGAGCTGTTTTTT.

In DNA form, the CDR3 reads TGTGCCAGCAGACCGGGACCACGGACTTTTCAGCCCCAGCATTTT. The encoded protein is CASRPGPRTFQPQHF. V and J are TRBV6-5 and TRBJ1-5; TRBD1 might be the D (5 bases). Trimming took 6 bases from V and 6 from J, leaving 18 bases between them. Germline V gene lookup returns CDR1 MNHEY and CDR2 SVGAGI. This CDR3 is 15 amino acids long.

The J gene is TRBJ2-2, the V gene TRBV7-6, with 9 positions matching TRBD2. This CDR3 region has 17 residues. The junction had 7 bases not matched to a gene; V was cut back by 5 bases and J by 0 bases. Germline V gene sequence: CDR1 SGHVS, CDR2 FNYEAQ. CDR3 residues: CASSGPGLATNTGELFF. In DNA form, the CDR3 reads TGTGCCAGCAGCGGACCGGGACTAGCAACGAACACCGGGGAGCTGTTTTTT. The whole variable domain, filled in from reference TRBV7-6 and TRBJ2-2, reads GAGVSQSPRYKVTKRGQDVALRCDPISGHVSLYWYRQALGQGPEFLTYFNYEAQQDKSGLPNDRFSAERPEGSISTLTIQRTEQRDSAMYRCASSGPGLATNTGELFFGEGSRLTVL.

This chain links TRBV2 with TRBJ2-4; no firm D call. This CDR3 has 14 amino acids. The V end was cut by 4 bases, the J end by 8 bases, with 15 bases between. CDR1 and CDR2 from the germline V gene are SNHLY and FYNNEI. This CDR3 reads CASSGAFYEDIQYF. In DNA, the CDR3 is TGTGCCAGCAGTGGCGCGTTTTATGAGGACATTCAGTACTTC.

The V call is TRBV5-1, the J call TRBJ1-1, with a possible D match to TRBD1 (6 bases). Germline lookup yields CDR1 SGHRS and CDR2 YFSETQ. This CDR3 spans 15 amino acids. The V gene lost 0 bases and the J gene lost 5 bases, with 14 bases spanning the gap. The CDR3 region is CASSLAVTGKTEAFF. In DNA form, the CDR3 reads TGCGCCAGCAGCTTGGCCGTGACAGGAAAAACTGAAGCTTTCTTT.

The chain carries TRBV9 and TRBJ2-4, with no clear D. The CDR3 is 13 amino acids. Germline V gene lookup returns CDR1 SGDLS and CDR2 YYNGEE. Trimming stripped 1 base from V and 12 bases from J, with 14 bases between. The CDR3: CASSVYSLLTQYF. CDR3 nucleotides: TGTGCCAGCAGCGTATATTCCCTACTAACTCAGTACTTC. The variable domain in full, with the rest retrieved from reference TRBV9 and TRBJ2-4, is DSGVTQTPKHLITATGQRVTLRCSPRSGDLSVYWYQQSLDQGLQFLIQYYNGEERAKGNILERFSAQQFPDLHSELNLSSLELGDSALYFCASSVYSLLTQYFGAGTRLSVL.

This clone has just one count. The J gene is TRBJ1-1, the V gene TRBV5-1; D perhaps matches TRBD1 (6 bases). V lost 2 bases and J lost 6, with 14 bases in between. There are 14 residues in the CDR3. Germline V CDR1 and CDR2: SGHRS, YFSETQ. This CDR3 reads CASSFPGQGSEAFF. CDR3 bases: TGCGCCAGCAGCTTTCCCGGCCAGGGGTCTGAAGCTTTCTTT. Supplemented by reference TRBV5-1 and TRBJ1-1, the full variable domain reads KAGVTQTPRYLIKTRGQQVTLSCSPISGHRSVSWYQQTPGQGLQFLFEYFSETQRNKGNFPGRFSGRQFSNSRSEMNVSTLELGDSALYLCASSFPGQGSEAFFGQGTRLTVV.

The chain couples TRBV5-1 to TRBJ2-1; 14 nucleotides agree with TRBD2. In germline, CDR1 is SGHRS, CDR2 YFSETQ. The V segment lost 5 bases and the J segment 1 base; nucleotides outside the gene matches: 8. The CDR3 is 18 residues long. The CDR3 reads CASSFETSGRGSYNEQFF. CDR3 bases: TGCGCCAGCAGTTTCGAGACTAGCGGGAGGGGTTCCTACAATGAGCAGTTCTTC.

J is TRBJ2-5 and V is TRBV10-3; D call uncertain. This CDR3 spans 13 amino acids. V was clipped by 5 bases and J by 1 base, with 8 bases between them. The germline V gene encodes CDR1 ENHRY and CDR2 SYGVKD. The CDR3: CAISLDTQETQYF. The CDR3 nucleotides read TGTGCCATCAGTTTAGACACCCAAGAGACCCAGTACTTC.

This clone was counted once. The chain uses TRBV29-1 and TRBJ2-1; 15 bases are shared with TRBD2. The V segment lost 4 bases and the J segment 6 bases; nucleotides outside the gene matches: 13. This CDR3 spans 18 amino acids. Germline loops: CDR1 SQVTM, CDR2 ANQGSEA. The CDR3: CSVAQFGLAGGIPNEQFF. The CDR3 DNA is TGCAGCGTTGCCCAGTTCGGACTAGCGGGAGGGATTCCCAATGAGCAGTTCTTC.

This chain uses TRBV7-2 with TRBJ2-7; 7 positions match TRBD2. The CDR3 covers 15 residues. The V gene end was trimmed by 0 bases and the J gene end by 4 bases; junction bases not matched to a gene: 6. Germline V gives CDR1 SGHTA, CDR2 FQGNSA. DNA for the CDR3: TGTGCCAGCAGCTTAGCGGCTAGCGGTACTTACGAGCAGTACTTC. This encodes CASSLAASGTYEQYF.

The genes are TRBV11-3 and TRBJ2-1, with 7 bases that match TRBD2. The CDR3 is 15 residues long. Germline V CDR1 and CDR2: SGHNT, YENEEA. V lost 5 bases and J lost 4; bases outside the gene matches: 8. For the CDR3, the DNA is TGTGCCAGCAGCCCAAGAAGCGGGAATTACAATGAGCAGTTCTTC. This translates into CASSPRSGNYNEQFF.

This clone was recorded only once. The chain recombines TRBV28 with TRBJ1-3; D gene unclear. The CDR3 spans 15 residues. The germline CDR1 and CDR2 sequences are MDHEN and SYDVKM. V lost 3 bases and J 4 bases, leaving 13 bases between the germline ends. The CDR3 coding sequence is TGTGCCAGCAGTTTCGAATGGGAGCGGGGAAACACCATATATTTT. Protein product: CASSFEWERGNTIYF.